This TCR beta chain was sequenced for a study of blood T cell repertoires in COVID-19. Study context: The study drew acute and convalescent COVID-19 samples from the United States, Italy and Spain. Sources were T cells, B-cell-depleted T cells, or PBMCs; the material itself was cDNA or gDNA.

Germline values: CDR1 SQVTM, CDR2 ANQGSEA. The CDR3 has 11 residues. V shed 6 bases, J shed 8 bases, and the junction held 4 bases outside the gene matches. In the authors' workflow: Amplification of reference gene primers provided the estimated nucleated cell counts. The repertoire was sequenced with immunoSEQ multiplex PCR; TCRdb's copy has only in-frame clones and lacks some. The D gene and trimming were derived from the DNA, and the V and J assignments and clone size from that table. This repertoire shows a few hundred thousand clones, more than 70% found once; its top ten account for 0.99%. This TCR was sampled from a woman between 40 and 50 years old who had recovered from COVID-19. The rearrangement uses TRBV29-1 and TRBJ1-3, with 7 positions matching TRBD1. Source material: peripheral blood. In DNA, the CDR3 is TGCAGCGTGTTACAGGGGTACACCATATATTTT. Residues: CSVLQGYTIYF.